Listed below are T cell receptor beta chains from one sample, sequenced in a study of CD8 T cells in ankylosing spondylitis. TCRdb itself ran the 5' RACE reads through MiXCR, one entry per CDR3 protein. The table has 300,000 to 350,000 distinct CDR3 sequences, 14% to 15% seen once. The specimen was blood, either unsorted or a sorted T cell fraction (not recorded which). These receptors all come from a male donor with ankylosing spondylitis or in good health (not recorded which). CDR3s include the opening cysteine and the closing phenylalanine or tryptophan. D genes are given only for firm matches. Rows may omit the clone size; those that give it use once, few, many or a size class.

few,NA,TRBJ2-6,TRBV6-2/TRBV6-3,CASSPLSGANVLTF,TGTGCCAGCAGTCCGTTATCTGGGGCCAACGTCCTGACTTTC
many,NA,TRBJ2-3,TRBV5-1,CASSLEALDTQYF,TGCGCCAGCAGCTTGGAAGCACTAGACACGCAGTATTTT
few,NA,TRBJ2-6,TRBV14,CACRNGAGANVLTF,TGTGCCTGCCGGAACGGGGCTGGGGCCAACGTCCTGACTTTC
once,NA,TRBJ2-5,TRBV2,CASTHEGGVKTQYF,TGTGCCAGCACTCATGAGGGGGGCGTAAAGACCCAGTACTTC
few,NA,TRBJ2-1,TRBV6-5,CASSYSPGEQFF,TGTGCCAGCAGTTACTCCCCAGGAGAGCAGTTCTTC
few,NA,TRBJ2-7,TRBV5-1,CASSFSRDKNEQYF,TGCGCCAGCAGCTTTTCCCGGGACAAAAACGAGCAGTACTTC
NA,NA,TRBJ2-2,TRBV12-3/TRBV12-4,CASSFDRVVGELFF,TGTGCCAGCAGTTTTGATCGGGTGGTCGGGGAGCTGTTTTTT
NA,NA,TRBJ2-3,TRBV20-1,CCALRLSRASTDTQYF,TGCTGTGCTCTGAGACTTTCTCGGGCTAGCACAGATACGCAGTATTTT
NA,TRBD1,TRBJ2-1,TRBV7-9,CASSLDRGDWNEQFF,TGTGCCAGCAGCTTAGACAGGGGAGATTGGAATGAGCAGTTCTTC
many,NA,TRBJ1-3,TRBV5-1,CASSLAQGGNTIYF,TGCGCCAGCAGCTTGGCCCAGGGAGGAAACACCATATATTTT
NA,NA,TRBJ1-1,TRBV6-5,CASSYDRTLNTEAFF,TGTGCCAGCAGTTACGACAGGACTTTGAACACTGAAGCTTTCTTT
few,NA,TRBJ1-4,TRBV6-1,CASSPRGGWTNEKLFF,TGTGCCAGCAGTCCCCGGGGAGGGTGGACTAATGAAAAACTGTTTTTT
NA,NA,TRBJ1-5,TRBV12-5,CASGLDGQPQHF,TGTGCTAGTGGTTTGGACGGTCAGCCCCAGCATTTT
few,NA,TRBJ1-5,TRBV7-8,CASSLALSQPQHF,TGTGCCAGCAGCTTAGCGCTGAGTCAGCCCCAGCATTTT
NA,TRBD1,TRBJ2-7,TRBV6-5,CASSYTRTGGDEQYF,TGTGCCAGCAGTTACACCAGGACAGGGGGAGACGAGCAGTACTTC
NA,NA,TRBJ2-5,TRBV11-2,CAGTGGGETQYF,TGTGCCGGAACAGGGGGGGGAGAGACCCAGTACTTC
many,TRBD1,TRBJ2-1,TRBV29-1,CSVEEWPGGRYNEQFF,TGCAGCGTTGAAGAATGGCCAGGGGGCCGTTACAATGAGCAGTTCTTC
few,NA,TRBJ2-3,TRBV7-9,CASSSDGGTDTQYF,TGTGCCAGCAGCTCGGACGGGGGCACAGATACGCAGTATTTT
few,NA,TRBJ2-6,TRBV2,CASRAGHHSGANVLTF,TGTGCCAGCAGGGCGGGACACCACTCTGGGGCCAACGTCCTGACTTTC
NA,TRBD1,TRBJ2-5,TRBV28,CASSFRTGETQYF,TGTGCCAGCAGTTTTAGGACAGGAGAGACCCAGTACTTC
NA,NA,TRBJ2-1,TRBV20-1,CSAGGRPGANEQFF,TGCAGTGCTGGCGGACGCCCGGGGGCGAATGAGCAGTTCTTC
NA,NA,TRBJ1-2,TRBV5-1,CASSYTVGNYGYTF,TGCGCCAGCAGCTACACGGTGGGGAACTATGGCTACACCTTC
few,TRBD2,TRBJ2-1,TRBV5-1,CASSASSGSYEQFF,TGCGCCAGCAGCGCGTCTAGCGGGAGCTATGAGCAGTTCTTC
few,NA,TRBJ1-2,TRBV6-5,CASSYSGEPYGYTF,TGTGCCAGCAGTTACTCGGGGGAACCCTATGGCTACACCTTC
NA,NA,TRBJ2-4,TRBV3-1,CASSPRTSNIQYF,TGTGCCAGCAGCCCGAGGACTTCAAACATTCAGTACTTC
many,NA,TRBJ2-2,TRBV5-1,CASSLGHVNTGELFF,TGCGCCAGCAGCTTGGGTCATGTGAACACCGGGGAGCTGTTTTTT
few,NA,TRBJ1-4,TRBV20-1,CSAKGRDTATNEKLFF,TGCAGTGCTAAAGGCCGGGACACCGCAACTAATGAAAAACTGTTTTTT
few,NA,TRBJ2-4,TRBV30,CAWLPRDGQAKNIQYF,TGTGCCTGGCTCCCCCGGGACGGTCAAGCCAAAAACATTCAGTACTTC
few,NA,TRBJ1-4,TRBV5-1,CASSWAGERTNEKLFF,TGCGCCAGCAGCTGGGCAGGGGAGAGAACTAATGAAAAACTGTTTTTT
few,NA,TRBJ1-2,TRBV6-1,CASSLGRQGYGYTF,TGTGCCAGCAGCCTAGGGCGTCAAGGCTATGGCTACACCTTC
many,NA,TRBJ2-3,TRBV4-1,CASSQEAGVTDTQYF,TGCGCCAGCAGCCAAGAAGCCGGGGTCACAGATACGCAGTATTTT
NA,NA,TRBJ2-7,TRBV5-1,CASSLEARSYEQYF,TGCGCCAGCAGCTTGGAAGCCAGGTCTTACGAGCAGTACTTC
many,NA,TRBJ2-7,TRBV10-3,CAISVAGIHEQYF,TGTGCCATCAGTGTGGCAGGGATCCACGAGCAGTACTTC
NA,TRBD2,TRBJ2-1,TRBV18,CASSQGLAGKEQFF,TGTGCCAGCTCACAGGGACTAGCGGGAAAGGAGCAGTTCTTC
NA,NA,TRBJ1-2,TRBV4-1,CASSQEDGLANYGYTF,TGCGCCAGCAGCCAAGAAGACGGGTTAGCTAACTATGGCTACACCTTC
NA,NA,TRBJ2-7,TRBV5-1,CASSLAGGAHEQYF,TGCGCCAGCAGCTTGGCCGGCGGGGCCCACGAGCAGTACTTC
few,TRBD1,TRBJ1-6,TRBV20-1,CSARSGGGNSPLHF,TGCAGTGCTAGGTCAGGGGGCGGTAATTCACCCCTCCACTTT
many,TRBD1,TRBJ2-7,TRBV10-3,CAIRSDRGFYEQYF,TGTGCCATCAGATCCGACAGGGGTTTCTACGAGCAGTACTTC
many,NA,TRBJ1-4,TRBV5-1,CASSFTDATNEKLFF,TGCGCCAGCAGCTTCACAGACGCAACTAATGAAAAACTGTTTTTT
NA,NA,TRBJ2-3,TRBV5-5,CASSFLLSTDTQYF,TGTGCCAGCAGCTTCCTCCTAAGCACAGATACGCAGTATTTT
NA,NA,TRBJ1-3,TRBV20-1,CSAMAGNTIYF,TGCAGTGCTATGGCTGGAAACACCATATATTTT
NA,NA,TRBJ2-1,TRBV11-3,CASAAGIADEQFF,TGTGCCAGCGCCGCGGGGATTGCGGATGAGCAGTTCTTC
NA,TRBD1,TRBJ2-2,TRBV12-3/TRBV12-4,CASILWGQGYTGELFF,TGTGCCAGCATTCTGTGGGGACAGGGGTACACCGGGGAGCTGTTTTTT
few,NA,TRBJ1-1,TRBV5-6,CASSLRGGFNTEAFF,TGTGCCAGCAGCTTGAGGGGCGGCTTTAACACTGAAGCTTTCTTT
few,NA,TRBJ1-1,TRBV20-1,CSAPGSSDTEAFF,TGCAGTGCCCCAGGGAGTTCGGACACTGAAGCTTTCTTT
few,TRBD2,TRBJ2-5,TRBV3-1,CASSQGGLALVQETQYF,TGTGCCAGCAGCCAAGGCGGACTAGCGTTAGTCCAAGAGACCCAGTACTTC
NA,NA,TRBJ1-5,TRBV7-2,CASSLSPTRDQPQHF,TGTGCCAGCAGCTTAAGTCCCACCCGCGATCAGCCCCAGCATTTT